The sequence of this TCR beta chain was determined in a study of cytomegalovirus exposure and HLA in healthy donors (dated by TCRdb to about 2017). Regarding the complete study: An earlier analysis of roughly 610 of the donors reported approximately 300 Gb of sequence data and approximately 120 million unique TCR beta sequences obtained from approximately 180 million T cells. In an earlier analysis of several hundred of the donors, high-throughput TCR beta sequencing was used to judge whether each TCR beta V gene segment behaved as functional or pseudogenic. The T cell repertoires of some 700 subjects were profiled by immunosequencing and related to cytomegalovirus serostatus. Every repertoire in the discovery cohort had been generated on one and the same sequencing platform. The later analysis used no new phenotypic data to find candidate immune exposures, relying instead on TCR beta sequences and their occurrence across donors. Along with the approximately 700-subject first cohort, a separate validation cohort of over a hundred different subjects was used. A later analysis re-analyzed previously published TCR beta repertoires from 550 to 700 donors and added high-resolution HLA genotyping to study TCR occurrence patterns. HLA typing included class I and class II loci at four-digit resolution. A later genetic analysis took genome-wide SNP genotypes for about 65% of the roughly 670 donors and used that subset as a discovery cohort. To predict cytomegalovirus infection status, the study combined high-throughput TCR immunosequencing, statistical association of individual TCRs with disease status, and machine learning. The study was designed to test whether signatures of past pathogen exposure could be identified by cataloging public T cell receptors. Several DR-DQ haplotypes were treated as single units for association and clustering because of strong linkage in the cohort. Alongside the repertoire data, information on donor age, sex, ethnicity and CMV serostatus was compiled. Of the approximately 400 genotyped donors, roughly 80% fell in the genetic ancestry cluster associated with self-reported Caucasian donors. Among under 450 genotyped donors of the cohort, an average of approximately 240,000 unique TCR beta nucleotide sequences were sequenced per donor, roughly a sixth of them non-productive. An early release that covered several hundred HLA-typed donors contained about 300 gigabases of sequencing data and tens of millions of unique TCR sequences. Typing coverage varied by locus: 629-630 donors for A, B, C, DRB1 and DQB1; approximately 500 for DQA1; 606 for DPA1; roughly 470 for DPB1. The paper's findings and limits, for the study overall: The authors suggested that the approach could potentially be generalized to other disease states and immunological phenotypes. The classifier was reported to diagnose cytomegalovirus status with high specificity and sensitivity in both the original and validation cohorts. A further reported finding was that TCR beta sequences accurately predicted the HLA-A and HLA-B alleles for most subjects in the first cohort. CMV serostatus was the only immune exposure information available for the cohort. According to a later analysis, parvovirus B19, influenza, CMV and Epstein-Barr virus appeared linked to several top co-occurrence clusters. Compared with the approximately 700-donor mean, donors in an Asian-associated ancestry cluster had fewer N-insertions in productive TCRs, according to a later genetic analysis. Most TCR sequences were seen in very few donors, while some public TCRs were found in many individuals. In a later analysis, TCR association rates were found to vary across HLA loci, with the most associated TCRs seen for DRB1 alleles and the fewest for HLA-C alleles. Correlated functional status among segregating V segments might reflect linkage disequilibrium, but an unknown experimental factor could not be ruled out. An earlier analysis of 587 of the donors showed that most TCR beta V segments appeared in productive rearrangements either about 90% or about 30% of the time, which broadly matched IMGT annotations. Assigning TCR associations to individual alleles was difficult when HLA alleles, especially DR and DQ, strongly co-occurred. A later analysis found that HLA-associated TCR beta chains were more clonally expanded and had lower generation probabilities than equally common non-associated chains. A cluster of highly shared sequence variants was judged likely to represent a technical artifact of the sequencing pipeline. Because counts were too low, some 17 rarely observed V segments, including chromosome 9 orphons, were excluded from the earlier analysis of some 590 of the donors. In the study, approximately 160 TCR beta chains were listed as associated with cytomegalovirus. Most CMV-associated TCR beta chains appeared to be HLA-restricted in a later analysis, and the HLA associations seemed to be driven largely by CMV exposure. Roughly uniform sequencing depth across donors was assumed in presence/absence analyses, although this assumption may not hold. An association between a missense DCLRE1C variant and V-gene and J-gene trimming of TCR beta chains was found in a later genetic analysis and replicated in an independent cohort. Only TCR beta chains were sequenced in this cohort, and the absence of alpha or paired-chain data limited detectable features. Because some donors lacked HLA typing at each locus, the association tests relied only on the typed subset. A later analysis associated 15,000 to 20,000 TCR beta sequences with specific HLA alleles at a false discovery rate of 0.05. Three of the identified cytomegalovirus-associated TCR beta chains were confirmed in vitro to be specific for cytomegalovirus antigens.

The cohort was made up of about 670 healthy bone marrow donors. At the time of sampling, all cohort members were nominally healthy, though unrecorded immune exposures were likely present. The donor tested CMV seronegative and was one of the 352 seronegative cohort members. Every donor gave a peripheral blood sample, and the peripheral blood mononuclear cells from that sample were used for TCR beta sequencing. The Qiagen DNeasy Blood Extraction Kit was used to extract genomic DNA from the blood cell samples. With regard to this clone: Which antigen it targets is not known. No base qualities exist here, and no much larger clone lies one base off it.

Receptor libraries were prepared by the immunoSEQ multiplex PCR assay. The multiplex PCR relied on a mix of 60 forward primers for TCR Vbeta segments and 13 reverse primers for TCR Jbeta segments. The CDR3 region of rearranged TCR beta genes was amplified from genomic DNA by a multiplex PCR assay. The Illumina HiSeq System was used to sequence the amplified TCR beta libraries as 87-base-pair reads. Per the authors' processing: A later analysis counted some 80 million unique TCR beta chains across the 650 to 700 repertoires, and roughly 9.9 million of these chains were shared by at least two donors. Raw reads were error-corrected and collapsed into unique sequences by a nearest-neighbor algorithm in which closely related sequences were merged to remove PCR and sequencing errors. To assign V, D and J gene segments, CDR3 sequences were aligned to IMGT reference sequences. For a sequence to be retained, a match of at least six nucleotides to both a V gene segment and a J gene segment was required. Rearrangements were called productive when the CDR3 lacked stop codons and stayed in frame with V and J; all others were non-productive. CDR3 was defined according to IMGT convention as the region running from the second conserved V-encoded cysteine to the conserved J-encoded phenylalanine. In an earlier analysis of roughly 580 of the donors, sequences lacking an unambiguous match to a single V gene segment were excluded. An earlier analysis of 500 to 700 of the donors classified V segments as functional when productive rearrangements were above 56.7% and as segregating when the standard deviation between donors was above 5%. A statistical classification framework was built to diagnose cytomegalovirus status from the catalog of TCR beta chain sequences. V and J gene assignment, in a later analysis, came from comparing TCR nucleotide sequences with IMGT/GENE-DB human TR gene sequences. The TCRdist pipeline was used in a later analysis to assign CDR3 sequences and most-parsimonious VDJ recombination scenarios. A later analysis defined each TCR beta chain by its CDR3 amino acid sequence plus V-gene family, and excluded reads lacking a unique V-gene family. To address suspected cross-contamination and a sequencing artifact, a later analysis removed 550 to 750 highly shared, low-generation-probability nucleotide sequences. A later analysis calculated a clonal expansion index for each public chain from normalized within-repertoire ranks of inferred template counts. In a later analysis, generation probabilities were computed using a VDJ recombination model fitted to out-of-frame rearrangements, and the results were checked against IGoR. A later analysis scored TCR-TCR, TCR-HLA and TCR-CMV co-occurrence with hypergeometric tests, applying a repertoire-size bias correction to TCR pairs. To estimate false discovery rates, a later analysis permuted the HLA or CMV assignments 20 times. A later analysis grouped co-occurring TCRs with DBSCAN, adding TCRdist sequence similarity when clustering within HLA-allele-positive subsets. Repertoires with fewer than 30,000 or more than 120,000 public chains were left out of co-occurrence clustering, as were about 5 repertoires with anomalous nucleotide sharing. The table was pulled from immuneACCESS by TCRdb, which kept in-frame rearrangements only. Such tables lose some clones; where checked, under half of the loss comes from unresolved V genes, and the rest has no known cause. V and J calls and clone size are given by that table; D and trimming were obtained from the DNA. Recorded for this sample are more than 150,000 clones; approximately 84% of them occurred a single time. About 3.8% of the sample is taken by the ten largest.

The source is a man aged 50 to 60 in good health and CMV-seronegative. The sequenced sample consisted of PBMCs.

The CDR3 reads as follows: CASRYRVNQPQHF. In nucleotides, the sequence is TGTGCCAGCAGGTACAGAGTCAATCAGCCCCAGCATTTT. Rearrangement joined TRBV27 to TRBJ1-5, with the D gene not clear enough to name. The CDR3 starts with the cysteine, ends with the phenylalanine, and has 13 residues. Only the CDR3 DNA is retained, 39 bases long and in frame from the first base. The germline V gene encodes CDR1 MNHEY and CDR2 SMNVEV (reference sequence). The germline ends are 9 bases apart after V is trimmed by 6 bases and J by 3 bases.